Listed below are T cell receptor beta chains from one sample, sequenced in a study of T cells in Graves' hyperthyroidism and ophthalmopathy. TCRdb independently ran MiXCR on the multiplex PCR reads; one entry per CDR3 protein. The sample yields approximately 520,000 distinct CDR3 sequences, roughly 20% seen once. The sample consisted of blood. The receptors derive from a man aged 18 to 30 with Graves' hyperthyroidism. CDR3s include the opening cysteine and the closing phenylalanine or tryptophan. Each record gives: V gene, D gene, J gene, clone size, CDR3 DNA, CDR3 protein. The D gene is left open where the match is weak. Rows give clone size only sometimes, using once, few, many, or a class for an expanded clone.

>TRBV4-1|TRBD1|TRBJ1-3|many
TGCGCCAGCAGCCCCCCCGGGACAGGGGCAGGAAACACCATATATTTT
CASSPPGTGAGNTIYF
>TRBV15|TRBD1|TRBJ2-7|once
TGTGCCACCAGCAGAGATACGGACAGGGGGTGGTACGAGCAGTACTTC
CATSRDTDRGWYEQYF
>TRBV25-1|-|TRBJ1-2|few
TGTGCCACGTGGGGATATGGCTACACCTTC
CATWGYGYTF
>TRBV9|TRBD2|TRBJ2-3|-
TGTGCCAGCAGCGTAGAGGGCGGGGGGACCCGCACAGATACGCAGTATTTT
CASSVEGGGTRTDTQYF
>TRBV11-2|TRBD2|TRBJ2-7|many
TGTGCCAGCAGCTTTAGCGGGGGGGTCTACGAGCAGTACTTC
CASSFSGGVYEQYF
>TRBV28|TRBD1|TRBJ2-6|many
TGTGCCAGACTGGGACAGGGTCGGGCCAACGTCCTGACTTTC
CARLGQGRANVLTF
>TRBV9|-|TRBJ2-2|few
TGTGCCAGCAGCGTAGCTACGGGGGCCCTCACCGGGGAGCTGTTTTTT
CASSVATGALTGELFF
>TRBV2|-|TRBJ1-5|many
TGTGCCAGCAGTGATTCTGTGGGGAATCAGCCCCAGCATTTT
CASSDSVGNQPQHF
>TRBV6-1|-|TRBJ2-5|few
TGTGCCAGCAGTCCTCCCGTAGGGACCTTCTCCGAGACCCAGTACTTC
CASSPPVGTFSETQYF
>TRBV2|TRBD1|TRBJ2-7|-
TGTGCCAGCAGTTCCTTAGGGGACAGGGACGAGCAGTACTTC
CASSSLGDRDEQYF
>TRBV7-6|-|TRBJ1-1|many
TGTGCCAGCAGCTCTCGACAGCTGAACACTGAAGCTTTCTTT
CASSSRQLNTEAFF
>TRBV9|-|TRBJ1-1|many
TGTGCCAGCAGTACAGGGAATAACATGAACACTGAAGCTTTCTTT
CASSTGNNMNTEAFF
>TRBV11-3|-|TRBJ2-5|-
TGTGCCAGCAGCTGGGGAGTAGGAGAGACCCAGTACTTC
CASSWGVGETQYF
>TRBV2|-|TRBJ2-4|many
TGTGCCAGCACCGACGACAGAATTAAAAACATTCAGTACTTC
CASTDDRIKNIQYF
>TRBV28|-|TRBJ2-5|many
TGTGCCACACCTCAGGGGCTGGGGGAGACCCAGTACTTC
CATPQGLGETQYF
>TRBV6-2/TRBV6-3|-|TRBJ2-6|-
TGTGCCAGCAGTTCTCGGGCCTCTGGGGCCAACGTCCTGACTTTC
CASSSRASGANVLTF
>TRBV6-1|TRBD1|TRBJ2-5|many
TGTGCCAGCAGTGAAGCGGCCGGGACAGGGAGAGAGACCCAGTACTTC
CASSEAAGTGRETQYF
>TRBV6-1|-|TRBJ2-7|many
TGTGCCAGCAGTGAATACATCCGGCAGGCGGGCGAGCAGTACTTC
CASSEYIRQAGEQYF
>TRBV7-2|-|TRBJ2-7|many
TGTGCCAGCAGCTTTTTCGGGGGACCCGAATACGAGCAGTACTTC
CASSFFGGPEYEQYF
>TRBV6-5|-|TRBJ1-5|many
TGTGCCAGCAGTTCGAGGGGGACGGGTCAGCCCCAGCATTTT
CASSSRGTGQPQHF
>TRBV18|-|TRBJ2-2|-
TGTGCCAGCTCACCATCGGGGTTTGCCGGGGAGCTGTTTTTT
CASSPSGFAGELFF
>TRBV7-8|-|TRBJ1-3|many
TGTGCCAGCAGCCTCTACCAGGGTCTCGGAAACACCATATATTTT
CASSLYQGLGNTIYF
>TRBV20-1|-|TRBJ2-7|many
TGCAGTGCTAGATTCCCCGGAAGGGAGTACGAGCAGTACTTC
CSARFPGREYEQYF
>TRBV28|TRBD1|TRBJ1-2|-
TGTGCCAGCAGGTTATATCAATGGGGATGGGACAGGAGGAACTATGGCTACACCTTC
CASRLYQWGWDRRNYGYTF
>TRBV30|TRBD2|TRBJ2-2|many
TGTGCCTGGACTGGACTAGCGGGAGGTCTTAGCACCGGGGAGCTGTTTTTT
CAWTGLAGGLSTGELFF
>TRBV9|-|TRBJ2-5|many
TGTGCCAGCAGCGTAGGGGGGGAGGAGACCCAGTACTTC
CASSVGGEETQYF
>TRBV27|-|TRBJ2-7|many
TGTGCCAGCAGTTTAAGTCAGGGGATCGGTGGCGAGCAGTACTTC
CASSLSQGIGGEQYF
>TRBV12-3/TRBV12-4|TRBD1|TRBJ2-5|many
TGTGCCAGCAGTACAGGGGGTGCAGAGACCCAGTACTTC
CASSTGGAETQYF
>TRBV13|-|TRBJ2-4|once
TGTGCCAGCAGCTTAGTGGGGGGAGACATTAAGTACTTC
CASSLVGGDIKYF
>TRBV2|-|TRBJ2-7|-
TGTGCCAGTTTAGCTCCTCGGAACGAGCAGTACTTC
CASLAPRNEQYF
>TRBV10-3|TRBD2|TRBJ2-5|many
TGTGCCATCAGGGCGAGCGGGGCCCACCAAGAGACCCAGTACTTC
CAIRASGAHQETQYF
>TRBV28|-|TRBJ1-2|many
TGTGCCAGCAGTTTGTCCGATACTAACTATGGCTACACCTTC
CASSLSDTNYGYTF
>TRBV5-1|-|TRBJ2-5|few
TGCGCCAGCAGCTTTTGGGCAGGTCAACAAGAGACCCAGTACTTC
CASSFWAGQQETQYF
>TRBV6-1|TRBD1|TRBJ1-1|-
TGTGCCAGCAGTGAAGGTGGAGGGGGCGTTTGGTACACTGAAGCTTTCTTT
CASSEGGGGVWYTEAFF
>TRBV2|-|TRBJ1-1|-
TGTGCCAGCAGTGTGTACGGAGGCAAAGCTTTCTTT
CASSVYGGKAFF
>TRBV6-2/TRBV6-3|-|TRBJ1-5|many
TGTGCCAGCAGGACCGGGACAATCAATCAGCCCCAGCATTTT
CASRTGTINQPQHF
>TRBV6-1|-|TRBJ2-7|many
TGTGCCAGCAACCTGGACAGTTCCAGCTCCTACGAGCAGTACTTC
CASNLDSSSSYEQYF
>TRBV5-1|TRBD1|TRBJ1-2|once
TGCGCCAGCAGCTCCACCGGACAGGGGGGCGGCTACACCTTC
CASSSTGQGGGYTF
>TRBV3-1|-|TRBJ1-1|-
TGTGCCAGCAGCCGGGTAGGGAGTGACACTGAAGCTTTCTTT
CASSRVGSDTEAFF
>TRBV20-1|-|TRBJ1-2|few
TGCAGTGCTAGAGATCTATCACGGGATTATGGCTACACCTTC
CSARDLSRDYGYTF
>TRBV19|TRBD1|TRBJ1-5|many
TGTGCCAGTAGTATAAAGGGACAGGTAGGCAATCAGCCCCAGCATTTT
CASSIKGQVGNQPQHF
>TRBV2|TRBD1|TRBJ1-2|-
TGTGCCAGCAGTGATACTAGCAGGCGGGACAGACCGATACTGAGTCCATATGGCTACACCTTC
CASSDTSRRDRPILSPYGYTF
>TRBV24-1|-|TRBJ1-2|-
TGTGCCACCAGTGACACCGGGCGAGGGGGCTACACCTTC
CATSDTGRGGYTF
>TRBV7-9|-|TRBJ1-5|once
TGTGCCAGCAGCCCCCCCTGGGAATCAGAGCCCCAGCATTTT
CASSPPWESEPQHF
>TRBV9|-|TRBJ1-2|many
TGTGCCAGCAGCGTAGGGGGAAGCTATGGCTACACCTTC
CASSVGGSYGYTF
>TRBV6-1|-|TRBJ1-2|many
TGTGCCAGCAGAGCTCTACCAGGCGAAAGCACCTTC
CASRALPGESTF
>TRBV30|-|TRBJ1-1|many
TGTGCCTGGAGTGTCCTCACGGAGGGTGTTTTCTTT
CAWSVLTEGVFF
>TRBV6-5|-|TRBJ2-7|many
TGTGCCAGCAGGTATCCGGGACAAGAAGAGCAGTACTTC
CASRYPGQEEQYF
>TRBV10-3|-|TRBJ1-1|-
TGTGCCATCAGTGACGTAGCTGAAGCTTTCTTT
CAISDVAEAFF
>TRBV28|-|TRBJ2-2|-
TGTGCCAGCAGGGGGTGGGACCGCGCGAACACCGGGGAGCTGTTTTTT
CASRGWDRANTGELFF
>TRBV2|-|TRBJ1-1|many
TGTGCCAGCAGTGAGGACGGGGCGATACGCACTGAAGCTTTCTTT
CASSEDGAIRTEAFF
>TRBV12-3/TRBV12-4|-|TRBJ1-3|many
TGTGCCAGCAGTCTGCCGGGGGGCCCCTCTGGAAACACCATATATTTT
CASSLPGGPSGNTIYF
>TRBV6-4|-|TRBJ1-5|-
TGTGCCAGCACTAGCAATAGCAATCAGCCCCAGCATTTT
CASTSNSNQPQHF